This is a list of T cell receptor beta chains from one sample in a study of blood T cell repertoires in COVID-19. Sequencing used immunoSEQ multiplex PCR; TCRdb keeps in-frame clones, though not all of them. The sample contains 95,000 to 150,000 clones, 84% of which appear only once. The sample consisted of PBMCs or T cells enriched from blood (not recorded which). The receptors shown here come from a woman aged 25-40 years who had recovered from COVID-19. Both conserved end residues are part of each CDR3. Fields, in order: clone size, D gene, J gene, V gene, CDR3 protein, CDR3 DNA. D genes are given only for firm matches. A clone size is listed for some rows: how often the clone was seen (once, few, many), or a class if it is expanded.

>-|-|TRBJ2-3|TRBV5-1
CASSPPADTQYF
TGCGCCAGCAGCCCTCCGGCAGATACGCAGTATTTT
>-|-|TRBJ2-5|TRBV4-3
CASSQVGGRETQYF
TGCGCCAGCAGCCAAGTTGGCGGTAGGGAGACCCAGTACTTC
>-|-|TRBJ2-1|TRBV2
CASSGQIYNEQFF
TGTGCCAGCAGCGGACAGATTTACAATGAGCAGTTCTTC
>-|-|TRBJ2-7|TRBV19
CASSDRQVTAYEQYF
TGTGCCAGTAGTGATCGGCAAGTTACAGCCTACGAGCAGTACTTC
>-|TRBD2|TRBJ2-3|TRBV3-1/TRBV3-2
CASSQGLRGGPEDTQYF
TGTGCCAGCAGCCAAGGGTTGCGGGGAGGGCCCGAAGATACGCAGTATTTT
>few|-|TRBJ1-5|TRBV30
CAWRHPGSRNQPQHF
TGTGCCTGGAGACATCCAGGCAGCCGCAATCAGCCCCAGCATTTT
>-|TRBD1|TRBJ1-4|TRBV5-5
CASSVPGQGAEKLFF
TGTGCCAGCAGCGTGCCGGGACAGGGCGCTGAAAAACTGTTTTTT
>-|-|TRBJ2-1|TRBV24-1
CATSDPGRGGLNEQFF
TGTGCCACCAGTGATCCGGGACGTGGGGGACTCAATGAGCAGTTCTTC
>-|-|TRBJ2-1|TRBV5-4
CASSFLATSVNEQFF
TGTGCCAGCAGCTTCCTAGCGACCAGTGTCAATGAGCAGTTCTTC
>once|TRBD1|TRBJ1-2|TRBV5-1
CASSPTGQGDYTF
TGCGCCAGCAGCCCCACCGGACAGGGTGACTACACCTTC
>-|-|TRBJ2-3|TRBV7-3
CASSLTGWGVKTDTQYF
TGTGCCAGCAGCTTAACAGGATGGGGGGTTAAGACAGATACGCAGTATTTT
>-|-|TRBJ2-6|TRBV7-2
CASSLAMTGFTSGANVLTF
TGTGCCAGCAGCTTAGCAATGACAGGATTTACCTCTGGGGCCAACGTCCTGACTTTC
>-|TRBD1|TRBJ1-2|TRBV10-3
CAMGTVGAYGYTF
TGTGCCATGGGGACAGTTGGGGCCTATGGCTACACCTTC
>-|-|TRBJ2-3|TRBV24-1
CATSDRPPPGQSTDTQYF
TGTGCCACCAGTGATCGACCTCCCCCGGGACAAAGCACAGATACGCAGTATTTT